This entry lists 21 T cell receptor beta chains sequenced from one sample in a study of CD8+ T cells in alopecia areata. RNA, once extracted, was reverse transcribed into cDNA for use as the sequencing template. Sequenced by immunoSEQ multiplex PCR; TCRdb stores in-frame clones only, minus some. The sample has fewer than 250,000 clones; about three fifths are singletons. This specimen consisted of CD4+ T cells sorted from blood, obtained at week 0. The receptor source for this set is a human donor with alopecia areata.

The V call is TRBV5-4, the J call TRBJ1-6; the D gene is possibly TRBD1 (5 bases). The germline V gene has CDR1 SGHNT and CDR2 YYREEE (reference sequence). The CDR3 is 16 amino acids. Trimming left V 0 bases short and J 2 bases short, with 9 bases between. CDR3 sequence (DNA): TGTGCCAGCAGCTTGGAACAGGCCACCTATAATTCACCCCTCCACTTT. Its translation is CASSLEQATYNSPLHF.

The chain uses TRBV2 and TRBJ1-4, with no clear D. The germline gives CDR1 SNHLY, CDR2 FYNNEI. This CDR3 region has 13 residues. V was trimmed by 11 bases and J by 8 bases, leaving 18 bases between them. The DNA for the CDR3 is TGTGCCGGGAGGGTTGGAGTCCGCGAAAAACTGTTTTTT. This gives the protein CAGRVGVREKLFF.

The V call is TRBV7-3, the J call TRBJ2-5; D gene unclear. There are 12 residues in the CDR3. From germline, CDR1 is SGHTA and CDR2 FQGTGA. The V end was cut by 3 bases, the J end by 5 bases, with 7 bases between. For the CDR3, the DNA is TGTGCCAGCAGCTTCGCTGGGGAGACCCAGTACTTC. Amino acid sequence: CASSFAGETQYF. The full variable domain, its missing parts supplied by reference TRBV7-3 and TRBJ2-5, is GAGVSQTPSNKVTEKGKYVELRCDPISGHTALYWYRQSLGQGPEFLIYFQGTGAADDSGLPNDRFFAVRPEGSVSTLKIQRTERGDSAVYLCASSFAGETQYFGPGTRLLVL.

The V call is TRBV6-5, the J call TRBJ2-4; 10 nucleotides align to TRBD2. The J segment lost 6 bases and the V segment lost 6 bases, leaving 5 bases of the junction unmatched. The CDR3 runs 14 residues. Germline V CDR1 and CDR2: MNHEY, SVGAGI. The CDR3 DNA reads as TGTGCCAGCAGGACCAAGCGGGAGGGAAACATTCAGTACTTC. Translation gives CASRTKREGNIQYF.

CDR3 sequence reads: CASSTPIAGPGELFF. The CDR3 bases are TGTGCCAGCAGCACGCCCATAGCGGGACCCGGGGAGCTGTTTTTT. V is TRBV7-9 and J is TRBJ2-2; TRBD2 matches at 8 bases. Germline V gene sequence: CDR1 SEHNR, CDR2 FQNEAQ (reference sequence). With V trimmed by 5 bases and J by 6 bases, 8 bases remained unmatched. CDR3 length: 15 residues.

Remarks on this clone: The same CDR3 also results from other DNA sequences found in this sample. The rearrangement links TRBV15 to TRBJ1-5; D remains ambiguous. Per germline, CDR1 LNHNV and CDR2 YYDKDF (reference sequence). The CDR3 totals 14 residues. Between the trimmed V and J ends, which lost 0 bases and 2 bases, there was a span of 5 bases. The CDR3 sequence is CATSRDRGNQPQHF. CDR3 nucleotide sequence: TGTGCCACCAGCAGAGATCGGGGCAATCAGCCCCAGCATTTT.

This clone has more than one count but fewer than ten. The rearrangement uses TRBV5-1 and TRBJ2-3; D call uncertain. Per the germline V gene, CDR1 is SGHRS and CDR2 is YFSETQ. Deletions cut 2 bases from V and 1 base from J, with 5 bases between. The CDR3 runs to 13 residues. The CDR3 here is CASSFGRTDTQYF. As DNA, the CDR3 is TGCGCCAGCAGCTTCGGACGCACAGATACGCAGTATTTT.

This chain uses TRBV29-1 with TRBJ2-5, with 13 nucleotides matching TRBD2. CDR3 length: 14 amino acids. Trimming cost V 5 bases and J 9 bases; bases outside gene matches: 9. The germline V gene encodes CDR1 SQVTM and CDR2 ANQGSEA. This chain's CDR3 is CSVKLAGGPGAQYF. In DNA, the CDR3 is TGCAGCGTTAAACTAGCGGGAGGGCCTGGGGCCCAGTACTTC.

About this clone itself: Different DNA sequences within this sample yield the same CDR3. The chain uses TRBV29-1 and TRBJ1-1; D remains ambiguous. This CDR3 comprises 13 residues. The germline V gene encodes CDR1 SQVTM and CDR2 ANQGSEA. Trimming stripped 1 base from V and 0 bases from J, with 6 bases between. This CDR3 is CSVEGTLNTEAFF. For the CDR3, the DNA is TGCAGCGTTGAAGGGACGTTGAACACTGAAGCTTTCTTT.

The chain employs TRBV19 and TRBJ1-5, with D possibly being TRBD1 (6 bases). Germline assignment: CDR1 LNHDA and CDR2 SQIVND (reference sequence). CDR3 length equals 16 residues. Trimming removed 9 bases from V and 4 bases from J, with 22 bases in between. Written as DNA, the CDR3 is TGTGCCAGCCAAGGACAGTCAGTTCGCATGAATCAGCCCCAGCATTTT. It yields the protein CASQGQSVRMNQPQHF.

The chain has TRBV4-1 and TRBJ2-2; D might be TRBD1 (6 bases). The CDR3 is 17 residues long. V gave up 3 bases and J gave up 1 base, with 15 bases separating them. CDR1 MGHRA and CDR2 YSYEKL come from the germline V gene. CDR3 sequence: CASSHSTGILNTGELFF. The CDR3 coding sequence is TGCGCCAGCAGCCACAGTACAGGGATCTTGAACACCGGGGAGCTGTTTTTT.

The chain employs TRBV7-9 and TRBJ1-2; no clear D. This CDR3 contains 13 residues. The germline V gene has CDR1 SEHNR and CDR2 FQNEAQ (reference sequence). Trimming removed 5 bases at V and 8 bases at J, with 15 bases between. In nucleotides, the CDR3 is TGTGCCAGCAGCACAACGGGTCAAGGGGGCTACACCTTC. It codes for CASSTTGQGGYTF.

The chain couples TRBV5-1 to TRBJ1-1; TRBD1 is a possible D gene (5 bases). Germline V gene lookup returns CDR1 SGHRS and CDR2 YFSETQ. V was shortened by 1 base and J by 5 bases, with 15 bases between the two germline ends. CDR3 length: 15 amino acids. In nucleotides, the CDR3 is TGCGCCAGCAGCTTGAGCCAGGGACGTGTGACTGAAGCTTTCTTT. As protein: CASSLSQGRVTEAFF.

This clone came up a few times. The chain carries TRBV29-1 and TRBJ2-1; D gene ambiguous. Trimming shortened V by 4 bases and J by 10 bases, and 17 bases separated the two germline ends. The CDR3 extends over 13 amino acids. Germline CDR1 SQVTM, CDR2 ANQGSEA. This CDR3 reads CSVADVPNYEQFF. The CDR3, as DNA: TGCAGCGTTGCGGACGTCCCTAATTACGAGCAGTTCTTC.

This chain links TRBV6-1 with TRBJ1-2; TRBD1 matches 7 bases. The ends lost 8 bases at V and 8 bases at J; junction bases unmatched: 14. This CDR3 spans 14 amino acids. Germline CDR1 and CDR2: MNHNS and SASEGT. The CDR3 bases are TGTGCCAGCGCCTACCTTGCGACAGGGCGCGGCTACACCTTC. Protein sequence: CASAYLATGRGYTF.

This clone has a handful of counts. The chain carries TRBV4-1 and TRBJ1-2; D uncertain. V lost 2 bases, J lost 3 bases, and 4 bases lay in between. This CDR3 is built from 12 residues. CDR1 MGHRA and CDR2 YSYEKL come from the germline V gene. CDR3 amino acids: CASSQTDYGYTF. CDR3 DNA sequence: TGCGCCAGCAGCCAAACTGACTATGGCTACACCTTC.

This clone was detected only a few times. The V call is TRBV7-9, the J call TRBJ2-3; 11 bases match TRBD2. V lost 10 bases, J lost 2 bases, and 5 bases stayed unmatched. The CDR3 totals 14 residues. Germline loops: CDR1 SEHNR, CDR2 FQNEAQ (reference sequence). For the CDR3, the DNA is TGTGCCACCTTAGCGGGAGGGTCCACAGATACGCAGTATTTT. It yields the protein CATLAGGSTDTQYF.

Here the CDR3 DNA reads TGTGCCAGCAGCCAAGGGGATTCGGCCAGCTCCTACAATGAGCAGTTCTTC. Translating gives CASSQGDSASSYNEQFF. The gene calls are TRBV4-2 and TRBJ2-1; no clear D gene. This CDR3 is 17 amino acids long. The germline CDR1 and CDR2 sequences are LGHNA and YNFKEQ. V dropped 1 base and J dropped 0 bases, with 13 bases sitting between them.

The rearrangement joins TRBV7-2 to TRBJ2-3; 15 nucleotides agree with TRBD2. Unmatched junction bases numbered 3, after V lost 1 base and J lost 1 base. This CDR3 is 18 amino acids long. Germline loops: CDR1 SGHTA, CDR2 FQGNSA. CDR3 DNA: TGTGCCAGCAGCTTAGGGACTAGCGGGAGGGGTGGCACAGATACGCAGTATTTT. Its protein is CASSLGTSGRGGTDTQYF.

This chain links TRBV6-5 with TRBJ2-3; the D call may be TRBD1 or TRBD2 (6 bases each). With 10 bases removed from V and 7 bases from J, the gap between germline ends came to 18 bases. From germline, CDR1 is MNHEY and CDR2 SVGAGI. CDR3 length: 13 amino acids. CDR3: CATNIVGGYTQYF. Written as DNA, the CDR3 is TGTGCCACCAATATAGTCGGGGGCTATACGCAGTATTTT.

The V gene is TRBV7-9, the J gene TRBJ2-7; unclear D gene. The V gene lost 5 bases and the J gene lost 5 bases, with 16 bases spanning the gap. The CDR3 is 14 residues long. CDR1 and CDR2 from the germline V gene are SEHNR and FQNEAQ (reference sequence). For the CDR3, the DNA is TGTGCCAGCAGCCAGGACCTCCTCGTTCACGAGCAGTACTTC. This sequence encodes CASSQDLLVHEQYF.